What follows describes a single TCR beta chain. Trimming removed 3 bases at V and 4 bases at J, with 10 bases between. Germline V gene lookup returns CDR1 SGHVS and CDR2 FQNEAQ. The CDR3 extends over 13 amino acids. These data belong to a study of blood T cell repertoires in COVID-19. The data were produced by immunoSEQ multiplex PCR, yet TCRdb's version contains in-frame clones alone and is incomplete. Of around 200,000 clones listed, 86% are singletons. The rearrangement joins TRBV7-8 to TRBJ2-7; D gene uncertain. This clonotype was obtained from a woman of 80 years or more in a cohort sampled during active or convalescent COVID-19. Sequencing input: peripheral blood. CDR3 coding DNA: TGTGCCAGCAGCTTTCAGGTGGGTTACGAGCAGTACGTC. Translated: CASSFQVGYEQYV.